This T cell receptor beta chain was sequenced for a study of CD8 T cells in ankylosing spondylitis. Points from the study as a whole: Ankylosing spondylitis blood appeared to carry a characteristic TCR beta motif of 7 or 8 highly homologous variants.

This clonotype was seen more than once but under ten times. Its antigen is as yet unknown. The CDR3 spans 13 residues. Trimming took off 6 bases at V and 5 bases at J, with 13 bases between the two ends. CDR1 is ENHRY, CDR2 SYGVKD, per germline. TCR beta libraries were made by quantitative 5'-RACE with molecular barcodes. TCRdb re-called the 5' RACE reads with MiXCR, one entry per CDR3 protein. The sample yields over 600,000 distinct CDR3 sequences, roughly 19% seen once. Sequencing was done on a sample of blood, either unsorted or a sorted T cell fraction (not recorded which). This chain connects TRBV10-3 to TRBJ1-1, with D possibly matching TRBD1 (5 bases). The clonotype was recovered from a male donor with ankylosing spondylitis. The CDR3 region is CAIRGDRETEAFF. CDR3 DNA: TGTGCCATCAGGGGGGACCGGGAGACTGAAGCTTTCTTT.